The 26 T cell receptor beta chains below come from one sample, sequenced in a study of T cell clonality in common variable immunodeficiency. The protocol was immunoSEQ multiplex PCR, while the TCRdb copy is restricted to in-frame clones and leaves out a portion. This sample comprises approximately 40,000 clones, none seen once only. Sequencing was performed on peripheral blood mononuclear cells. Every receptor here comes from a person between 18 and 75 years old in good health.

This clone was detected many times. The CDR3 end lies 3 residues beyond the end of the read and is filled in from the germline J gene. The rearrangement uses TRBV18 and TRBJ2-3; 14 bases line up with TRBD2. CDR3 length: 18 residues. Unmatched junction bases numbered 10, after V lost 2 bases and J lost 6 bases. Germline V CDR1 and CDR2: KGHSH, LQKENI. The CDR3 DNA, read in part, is TGTGCCAGCTCACCAAAAACCCGGACTAGCGGGGGGAGGGATACG. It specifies CASSPKTRTSGGRDT. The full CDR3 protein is CASSPKTRTSGGRDTQYF.

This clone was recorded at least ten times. The CDR3 region is CSATLAGVGETQYF. CDR3 DNA, as far as it was read: TGCAGTGCTACCCTAGCGGGAGTGGGGGAGACC. The genes are TRBV20-1 and TRBJ2-5; 10 positions agree with TRBD2. Read sequence stops 3 residues before the CDR3 end, and the germline J gene provides the missing end. The CDR3 spans 14 residues. V shed 4 bases and J 5 bases; nucleotides not matched to a gene: 7. Germline CDR1 is DFQATT and CDR2 is SNEGSKA (reference sequence).

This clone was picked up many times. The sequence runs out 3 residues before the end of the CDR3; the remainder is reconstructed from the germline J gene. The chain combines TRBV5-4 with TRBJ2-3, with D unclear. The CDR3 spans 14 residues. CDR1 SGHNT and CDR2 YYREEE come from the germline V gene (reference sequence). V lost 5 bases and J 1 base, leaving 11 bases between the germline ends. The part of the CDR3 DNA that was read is TGTGCCAGCAGGAGCCTAGGCGGCACAGATACG. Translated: CASRSLGGTDT. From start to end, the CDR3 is CASRSLGGTDTQYF.

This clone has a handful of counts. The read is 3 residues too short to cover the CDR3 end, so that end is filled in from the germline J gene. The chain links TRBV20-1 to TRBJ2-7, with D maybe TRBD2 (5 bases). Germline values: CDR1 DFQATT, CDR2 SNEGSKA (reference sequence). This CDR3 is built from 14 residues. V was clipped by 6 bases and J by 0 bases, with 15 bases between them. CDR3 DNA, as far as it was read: TGCAGTGCAGATGAGCGGAGCAGCTCCTACGAG. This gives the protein CSADERSSSYE. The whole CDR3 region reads CSADERSSSYEQYF.

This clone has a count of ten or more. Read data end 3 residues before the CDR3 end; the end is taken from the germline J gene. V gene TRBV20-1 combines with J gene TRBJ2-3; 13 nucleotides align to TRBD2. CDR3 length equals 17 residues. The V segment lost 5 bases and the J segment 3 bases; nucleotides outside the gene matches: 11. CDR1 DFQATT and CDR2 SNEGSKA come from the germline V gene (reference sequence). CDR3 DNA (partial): TGCAGTGCTGCCCGCCCCGGGACTAGCGGGAATACAGATACG. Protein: CSAARPGTSGNTDT. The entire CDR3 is CSAARPGTSGNTDTQYF.

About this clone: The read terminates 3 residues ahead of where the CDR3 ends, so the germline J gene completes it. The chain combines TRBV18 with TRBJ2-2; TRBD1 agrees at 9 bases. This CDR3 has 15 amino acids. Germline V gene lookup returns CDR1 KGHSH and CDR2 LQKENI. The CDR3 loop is CASSPPTGGREKLFF. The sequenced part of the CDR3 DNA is TGTGCCAGCTCACCACCGACAGGGGGGCGTGAAAAG.

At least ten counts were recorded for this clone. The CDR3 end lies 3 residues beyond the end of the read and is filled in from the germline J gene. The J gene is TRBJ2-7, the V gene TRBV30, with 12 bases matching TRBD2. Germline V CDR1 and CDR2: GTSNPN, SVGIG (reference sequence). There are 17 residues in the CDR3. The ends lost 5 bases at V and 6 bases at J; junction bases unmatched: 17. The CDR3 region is CAWSSGRALVRLAEQYF. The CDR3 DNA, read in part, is TGTGCCTGGTCTAGCGGGAGGGCCTTAGTGCGGTTGGCCGAG.

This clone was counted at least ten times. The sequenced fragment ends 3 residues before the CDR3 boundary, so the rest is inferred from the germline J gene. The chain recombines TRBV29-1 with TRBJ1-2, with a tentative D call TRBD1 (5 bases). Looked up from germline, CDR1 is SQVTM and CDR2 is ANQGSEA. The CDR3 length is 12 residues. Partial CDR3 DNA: TGCAGCGTTGAAGGGGGCGCGATCGGC. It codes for CSVEGGAIG. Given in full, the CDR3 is CSVEGGAIGYTF.

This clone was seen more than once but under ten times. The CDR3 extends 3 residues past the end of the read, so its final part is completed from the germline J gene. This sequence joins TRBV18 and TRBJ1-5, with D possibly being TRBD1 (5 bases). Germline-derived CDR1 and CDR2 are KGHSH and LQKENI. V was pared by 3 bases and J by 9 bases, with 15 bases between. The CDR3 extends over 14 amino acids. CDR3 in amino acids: CASSPDSSLGPQHF. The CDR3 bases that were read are TGTGCCAGCTCACCCGACAGCTCTCTGGGGCCC.

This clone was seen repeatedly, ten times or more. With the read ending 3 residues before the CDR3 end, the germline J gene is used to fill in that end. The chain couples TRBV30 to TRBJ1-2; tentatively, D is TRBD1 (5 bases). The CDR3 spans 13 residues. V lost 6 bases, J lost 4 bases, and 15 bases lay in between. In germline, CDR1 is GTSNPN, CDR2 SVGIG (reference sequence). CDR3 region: CACQDKALYGYTF. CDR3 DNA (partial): TGTGCCTGCCAGGACAAGGCTCTCTATGGC.

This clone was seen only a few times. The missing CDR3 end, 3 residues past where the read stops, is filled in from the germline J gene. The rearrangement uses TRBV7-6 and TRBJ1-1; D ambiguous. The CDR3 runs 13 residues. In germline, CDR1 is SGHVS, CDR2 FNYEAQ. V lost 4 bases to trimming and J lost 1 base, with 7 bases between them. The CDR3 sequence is CASSSSENTEAFF. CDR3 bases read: TGTGCCAGCAGCTCTTCAGAGAACACTGAA.

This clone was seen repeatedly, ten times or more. The CDR3 loop is CASSPTVATEAFF. The CDR3 DNA, read in part, is TGTGCCAGCAGTCCCACAGTGGCCACTGAA. The V gene is TRBV7-8, the J gene TRBJ1-1, with D unclear. With the read ending 3 residues before the CDR3 end, the germline J gene is used to fill in that end. V was cut by 6 bases and J by 4 bases, with 12 bases left in between. This CDR3 has 13 amino acids. Looked up from germline, CDR1 is SGHVS and CDR2 is FQNEAQ.

The CDR3 DNA, read in part, is TGTGCCAGCAGTGAGACAGGGAGTATGGCCGAC. It codes for CASSETGSMAD. The CDR3 as a whole reads CASSETGSMADYTF. This chain connects TRBV6-1 to TRBJ1-2; TRBD1 agrees at 7 bases. The read halts 3 residues ahead of the CDR3 end, with the missing end drawn from the germline J gene. Germline V gives CDR1 MNHNS, CDR2 SASEGT. This CDR3 comprises 14 residues.

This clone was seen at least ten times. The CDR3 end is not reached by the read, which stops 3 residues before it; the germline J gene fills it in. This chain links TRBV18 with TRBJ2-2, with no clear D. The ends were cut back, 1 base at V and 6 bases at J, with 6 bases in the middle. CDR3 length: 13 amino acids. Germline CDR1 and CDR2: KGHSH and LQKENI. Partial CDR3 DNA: TGTGCCAGCTCACCACAGGGTTCCGGGGAG. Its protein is CASSPQGSGE. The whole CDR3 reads CASSPQGSGELFF.

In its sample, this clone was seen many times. CDR3 protein: CASSAGTGVNEKLFF. The covered CDR3 bases are TGTGCCAGCAGCGCCGGGACAGGGGTTAATGAAAAA. V and J are TRBV7-3 and TRBJ1-4; 10 bases align to TRBD1. The DNA ends 3 residues before the CDR3 does, and the rest of the CDR3 is filled in from the germline J gene. Germline values: CDR1 SGHTA, CDR2 FQGTGA. The CDR3 consists of 15 residues. The V gene end was trimmed by 5 bases and the J gene end by 4 bases; junction bases not matched to a gene: 4.

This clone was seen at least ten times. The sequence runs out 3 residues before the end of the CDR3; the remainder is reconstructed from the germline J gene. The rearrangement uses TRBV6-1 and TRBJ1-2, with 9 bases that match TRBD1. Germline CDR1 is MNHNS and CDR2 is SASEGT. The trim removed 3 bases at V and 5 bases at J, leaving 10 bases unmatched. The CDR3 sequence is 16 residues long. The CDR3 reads CASSETRDRVPYGYTF. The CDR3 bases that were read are TGTGCCAGCAGTGAGACCCGGGACAGGGTACCATATGGC.

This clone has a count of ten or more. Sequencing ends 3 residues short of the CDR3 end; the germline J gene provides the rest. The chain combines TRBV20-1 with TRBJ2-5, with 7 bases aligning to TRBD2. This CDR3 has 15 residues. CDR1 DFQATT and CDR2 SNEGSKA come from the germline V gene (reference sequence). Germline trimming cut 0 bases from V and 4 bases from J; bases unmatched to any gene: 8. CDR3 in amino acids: CSARELARAIETQYF. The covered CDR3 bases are TGCAGTGCTAGAGAACTAGCGCGGGCGATAGAGACC.

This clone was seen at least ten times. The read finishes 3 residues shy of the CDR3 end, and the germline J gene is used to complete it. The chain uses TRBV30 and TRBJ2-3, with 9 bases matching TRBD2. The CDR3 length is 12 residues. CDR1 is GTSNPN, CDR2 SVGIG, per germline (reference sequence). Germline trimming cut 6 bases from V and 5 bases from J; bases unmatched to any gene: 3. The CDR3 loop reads CACSGSVDTQYF. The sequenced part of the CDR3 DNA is TGTGCCTGTAGCGGGAGTGTAGATACG.

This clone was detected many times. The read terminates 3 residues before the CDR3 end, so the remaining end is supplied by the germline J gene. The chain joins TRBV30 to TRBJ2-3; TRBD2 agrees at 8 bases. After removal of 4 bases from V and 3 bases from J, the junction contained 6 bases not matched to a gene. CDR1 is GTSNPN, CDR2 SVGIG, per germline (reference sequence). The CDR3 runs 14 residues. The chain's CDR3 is CAWIHGTSTDTQYF. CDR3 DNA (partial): TGTGCCTGGATACACGGGACTAGTACAGATACG.

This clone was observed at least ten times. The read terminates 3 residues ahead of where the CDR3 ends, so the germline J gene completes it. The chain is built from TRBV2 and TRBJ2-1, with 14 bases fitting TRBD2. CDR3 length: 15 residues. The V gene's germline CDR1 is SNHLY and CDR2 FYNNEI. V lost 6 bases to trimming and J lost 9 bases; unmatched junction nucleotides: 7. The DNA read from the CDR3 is TGTGCCAGCAGGGCCGGGACTAGCGGGAGAACTGAG. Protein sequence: CASRAGTSGRTE. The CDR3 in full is CASRAGTSGRTEQFF.

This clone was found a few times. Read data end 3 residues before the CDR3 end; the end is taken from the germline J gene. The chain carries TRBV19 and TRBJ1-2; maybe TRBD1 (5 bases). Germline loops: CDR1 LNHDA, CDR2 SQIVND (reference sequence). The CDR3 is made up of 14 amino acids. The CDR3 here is CASSIGQQSYDYTF. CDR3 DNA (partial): TGTGCCAGTAGTATAGGACAGCAATCCTACGAC. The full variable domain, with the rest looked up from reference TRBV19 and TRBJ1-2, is DGGITQSPKYLFRKEGQNVTLSCEQNLNHDAMYWYRQDPGQGLRLIYYSQIVNDFQKGDIAEGYSVSREKKESFPLTVTSAQKNPTAFYLCASSIGQQSYDYTFGSGTRLTVV.

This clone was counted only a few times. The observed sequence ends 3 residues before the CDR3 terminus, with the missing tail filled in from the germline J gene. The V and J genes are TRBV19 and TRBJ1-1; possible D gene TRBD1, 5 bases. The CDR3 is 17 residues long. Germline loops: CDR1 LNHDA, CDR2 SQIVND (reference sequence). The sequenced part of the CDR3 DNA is TGTGCCAGTAGTATAGACTTCGGGACTAGTACCTACAATGAG. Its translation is CASSIDFGTSTYNE. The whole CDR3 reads CASSIDFGTSTYNEAFF.

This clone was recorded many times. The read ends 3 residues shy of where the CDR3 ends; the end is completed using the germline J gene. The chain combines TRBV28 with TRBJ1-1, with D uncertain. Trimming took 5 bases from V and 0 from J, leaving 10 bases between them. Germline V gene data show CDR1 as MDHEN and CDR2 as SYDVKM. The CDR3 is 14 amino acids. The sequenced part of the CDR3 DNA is TGTGCCAGCAGTCAAACAGCCATGAACACTGAA. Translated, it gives CASSQTAMNTE. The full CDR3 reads CASSQTAMNTEAFF.

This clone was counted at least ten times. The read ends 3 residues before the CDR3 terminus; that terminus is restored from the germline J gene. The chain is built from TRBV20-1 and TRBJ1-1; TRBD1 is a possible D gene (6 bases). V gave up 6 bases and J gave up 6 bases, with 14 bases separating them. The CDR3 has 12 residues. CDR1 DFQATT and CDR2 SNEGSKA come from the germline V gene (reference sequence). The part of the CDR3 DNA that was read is TGCAGTGCAGCGGGGGGGCACGCTGAA. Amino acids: CSAAGGHAE. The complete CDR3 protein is CSAAGGHAEAFF.

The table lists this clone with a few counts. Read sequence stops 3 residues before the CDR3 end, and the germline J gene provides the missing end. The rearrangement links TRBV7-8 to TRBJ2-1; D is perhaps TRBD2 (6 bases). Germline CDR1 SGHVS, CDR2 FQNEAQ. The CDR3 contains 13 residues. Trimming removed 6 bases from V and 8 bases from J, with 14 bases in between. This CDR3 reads CASSRGWEDEQFF. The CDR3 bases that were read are TGTGCCAGCAGTCGGGGGTGGGAGGATGAG.

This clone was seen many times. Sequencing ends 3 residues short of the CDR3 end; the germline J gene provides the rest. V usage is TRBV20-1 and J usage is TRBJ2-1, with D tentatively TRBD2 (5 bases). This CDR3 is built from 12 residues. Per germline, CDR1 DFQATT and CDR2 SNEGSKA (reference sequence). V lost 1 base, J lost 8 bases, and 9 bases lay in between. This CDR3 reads CSARVARDEQFF. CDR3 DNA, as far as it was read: TGCAGTGCTAGAGTAGCGAGGGATGAG.